This T cell receptor (beta chain) comes out of a study of T-cell reconstitution after alpha-beta-depleted transplantation in children. The V and J ends lost 1 base and 2 bases respectively, with 6 bases between them. From germline, CDR1 is SEHNR and CDR2 FQNEAQ (reference sequence). CDR3 length: 14 residues. Unique molecular identifiers were used to barcode this TCRbeta library. TCRdb reprocessed the PCR reads via MiXCR and lists one record per CDR3 protein. The top ten hold approximately 4.3% of the sample, which has about 360,000 distinct CDR3 sequences, 10% to 15% seen once. This clonotype was recorded at least ten times.

The origin of this receptor is a human donor who donated a stem cell graft to a child with Fanconi anemia. This specimen was PBMCs, taken from the stem cell graft. The chain joins TRBV7-9 to TRBJ2-1, with D possibly being TRBD2 (5 bases). The DNA for the CDR3 is TGTGCCAGCAGCTTAGGTAGCGCCTACAATGAGCAGTTCTTC. Its protein product is CASSLGSAYNEQFF.